What follows are 9 T cell receptor beta chains derived from one specimen sequenced in a study of shared clonotypes between healthy human individuals. Assay used: immunoSEQ multiplex PCR; TCRdb lists only in-frame clones, some missing. The table shows millions of clones, with more than 90% occurring only once. Sequencing was carried out using naive CD4+ T cells sorted from blood. The subset: CD45RA+ positively selected. These receptors all come from a man younger than 30 in good health.

This chain joins TRBV7-6 and TRBJ2-5; 7 bases align to TRBD1. The CDR3 length is 15 residues. Germline V gives CDR1 SGHVS, CDR2 FNYEAQ. Trimming took 0 bases from V and 4 from J; bases not matched to a gene: 5. The CDR3 DNA follows: TGTGCCAGCAGCTTAGCAGGGACAGTCGGAGAGACCCAGTACTTC. The encoded protein is CASSLAGTVGETQYF. Looking up the rest from reference TRBV7-6 and TRBJ2-5 gives the full variable domain: GAGVSQSPRYKVTKRGQDVALRCDPISGHVSLYWYRQALGQGPEFLTYFNYEAQQDKSGLPNDRFSAERPEGSISTLTIQRTEQRDSAMYRCASSLAGTVGETQYFGPGTRLLVL.

V usage is TRBV27 and J usage is TRBJ2-3; 10 nucleotides line up with TRBD1. Germline trimming cut 8 bases from V and 3 bases from J; bases unmatched to any gene: 8. The CDR3 loop spans 15 amino acids. CDR1 is MNHEY and CDR2 is SMNVEV in the germline V gene (reference sequence). The CDR3 loop is CASRYGTGVTDTQYF. Here the CDR3 DNA reads TGTGCCAGCCGTTACGGGACAGGGGTTACAGATACGCAGTATTTT.

The J gene is TRBJ2-5, the V gene TRBV11-3; tentatively, D is TRBD1 (5 bases). Trimming left V 6 bases short and J 2 bases short, with 19 bases between. The CDR3 spans 16 residues. CDR1 and CDR2 from the germline V gene are SGHNT and YENEEA. The CDR3 DNA follows: TGTGCCAGCAGTCGCTCCCCCTACAGGATACAAGAGACCCAGTACTTC. Its protein is CASSRSPYRIQETQYF. Full variable domain (remainder filled in from reference TRBV11-3 and TRBJ2-5): EAGVVQSPRYKIIEKKQPVAFWCNPISGHNTLYWYLQNLGQGPELLIRYENEEAVDDSQLPKDRFSAERLKGVDSTLKIQPAELGDSAVYLCASSRSPYRIQETQYFGPGTRLLVL.

The CDR3 DNA reads TGTGCCAGCAGCCAAGCCCAGGGGGATCTATCACCCCTCCACTTT. Its translation is CASSQAQGDLSPLHF. The chain uses TRBV4-2 and TRBJ1-6; 7 bases line up with TRBD1. The ends lost 1 base at V and 10 bases at J; junction bases unmatched: 7. CDR3 length equals 15 residues. Germline CDR1 reads LGHNA; CDR2 reads YNFKEQ.

The chain combines TRBV9 with TRBJ2-7, with D uncertain. V dropped 0 bases and J dropped 0 bases, with 10 bases sitting between them. The CDR3 has 15 residues. Germline V gene sequence: CDR1 SGDLS, CDR2 YYNGEE. CDR3 protein: CASSVGSHVSYEQYF. CDR3 nucleotides: TGTGCCAGCAGCGTAGGTAGTCATGTCTCCTACGAGCAGTACTTC.

The V call is TRBV5-1, the J call TRBJ2-1; TRBD2 might be the D (6 bases). CDR3 length equals 16 residues. CDR1 and CDR2 from the germline V gene are SGHRS and YFSETQ. Trimming removed 0 bases at V and 9 bases at J, with 19 bases between. CDR3 amino acids: CASSLEGSGSSGEQFF. The CDR3 region has the DNA TGCGCCAGCAGCTTGGAGGGGAGCGGGTCTTCGGGTGAGCAGTTCTTC.

This rearrangement joins TRBV6-6 to TRBJ1-1; TRBD1 aligns across 10 bases. Germline V gives CDR1 MNHNY, CDR2 SVGAGI (reference sequence). This CDR3 is built from 16 residues. The ends lost 0 bases at V and 3 bases at J; junction bases unmatched: 4. This CDR3 reads CASSYSTGGGDTEAFF. CDR3 nucleotides: TGTGCCAGCAGTTACTCGACAGGGGGCGGAGACACTGAAGCTTTCTTT.

This clone was counted only a few times. The rearrangement uses TRBV5-4 and TRBJ1-1; 7 bases match TRBD1. Germline values: CDR1 SGHNT, CDR2 YYREEE (reference sequence). CDR3 length equals 14 residues. Trimming took 4 bases from V and 8 from J; bases not matched to a gene: 11. The DNA for the CDR3 is TGTGCCAGCAGCGTCGGGTCAGGGGGAGGGGAAGCTTTCTTT. This translates into CASSVGSGGGEAFF.

This clone was seen a single time. Other DNA variants within this sample encode the same CDR3. The chain is built from TRBV19 and TRBJ2-7; TRBD1 matches 11 bases. Germline trimming cut 11 bases from V and 4 bases from J; bases unmatched to any gene: 7. The CDR3 is 13 residues long. Per the germline V gene, CDR1 is LNHDA and CDR2 is SQIVND (reference sequence). CDR3 region: CASSGTGGYEQYF. CDR3 nucleotides: TGTGCCTCTAGTGGGACAGGGGGTTACGAGCAGTACTTC.